This is a list of T cell receptor beta chains from one sample in a study of cytomegalovirus exposure and HLA in healthy donors. The repertoire was sequenced with immunoSEQ multiplex PCR; TCRdb's copy has only in-frame clones and lacks some. Among 100,000 or so clones, around 72% were seen once, and the ten largest hold roughly 2.1%. Sequencing was carried out using PBMCs. The receptors come from a man aged 25 to 40 in good health and CMV-seronegative. Both conserved end residues are part of each CDR3. D genes are given only for firm matches. The size of a clone is reported for some rows only, either as once, few or many, or as a class for expanded clones.

D: .
size: .
V: TRBV6-1
J: TRBJ2-3
DNA: TGTGCCAGCGCCCGACTTGGGAGTACAGATACGCAGTATTTT
CDR3: CASARLGSTDTQYF

D: TRBD2
size: few
V: TRBV7-2
J: TRBJ2-1
DNA: TGTGCCAGCAGCTTAGTACTAGCGGACTATAGCTCCTACAATGAGCAGTTCTTC
CDR3: CASSLVLADYSSYNEQFF

D: .
size: .
V: TRBV7-2
J: TRBJ1-5
DNA: TGTGCCAGCAGCACTAGGGCGATGGGCAATCAGCCCCAGCATTTT
CDR3: CASSTRAMGNQPQHF

D: .
size: few
V: TRBV5-6
J: TRBJ1-2
DNA: TGTGCCAGCAGCTTGGTGGGGAGGCAGGGTAACCCGAACACCTTC
CDR3: CASSLVGRQGNPNTF

D: .
size: few
V: TRBV4-1
J: TRBJ2-1
DNA: TGCGCCAGCAGCCCAGTAGGGGGTTACAATGAGCAGTTCTTC
CDR3: CASSPVGGYNEQFF

D: TRBD2
size: .
V: TRBV14
J: TRBJ2-5
DNA: TGTGCCAGCAGCCAACCACTAGCGGGCACCGTTGGGGAGACCCAGTACTTC
CDR3: CASSQPLAGTVGETQYF

D: .
size: .
V: TRBV6-1
J: TRBJ2-2
DNA: TGTGCCAGCAGCTACCACAGGGAAGCCGGGGAGCTGTTTTTT
CDR3: CASSYHREAGELFF

D: TRBD1
size: few
V: TRBV7-6
J: TRBJ2-7
DNA: TGTGCCAGCAGCTCTACTGGGACAGGGGACTACGAGCAGTACTTC
CDR3: CASSSTGTGDYEQYF

D: .
size: few
V: TRBV2
J: TRBJ2-5
DNA: TGTGCCAGCTGCTTGGCTCCAGAGACCCAGTACTTC
CDR3: CASCLAPETQYF

D: TRBD2
size: once
V: TRBV18
J: TRBJ2-7
DNA: TGTGCCAGCTCACAGGACTCAATAGGACTAGCGGGGAGCTCCTACGAGCAGTACTTC
CDR3: CASSQDSIGLAGSSYEQYF

D: .
size: few
V: TRBV28
J: TRBJ2-3
DNA: TGTGCCAGCAATTGGGGCAGGTCCACAGATACGCAGTATTTT
CDR3: CASNWGRSTDTQYF

D: TRBD2
size: .
V: TRBV4-2
J: TRBJ2-1
DNA: TGTGCCAGCAGCCAAGAAAGGCCTAGCGGGACTTACAATGAGCAGTTCTTC
CDR3: CASSQERPSGTYNEQFF

D: TRBD1
size: .
V: TRBV4-2
J: TRBJ1-4
DNA: TGTGCCAGCAGCCAAACACAGGGGGTCCCAACTAATGAAAAACTGTTTTTT
CDR3: CASSQTQGVPTNEKLFF

D: TRBD2
size: .
V: TRBV5-1
J: TRBJ2-5
DNA: TGCGCCAGCAGCTTGGCTGGGCGGGAGGAACGAACGTACCAAGAGACCCAGTACTTC
CDR3: CASSLAGREERTYQETQYF

D: .
size: .
V: TRBV15
J: TRBJ1-1
DNA: TGTGCCACCAGCAGAGATACAGGTGTTGAAGCTTTCTTT
CDR3: CATSRDTGVEAFF

D: TRBD2
size: .
V: TRBV10-3
J: TRBJ2-1
DNA: TGTGCCATCAGCGGGACTAGCCCCTACAATGAGCAGTTCTTC
CDR3: CAISGTSPYNEQFF

D: TRBD1
size: .
V: TRBV5-4
J: TRBJ2-7
DNA: TGTGCCAGCAGCTTGGACAGGGGGGCTAGGGAGCAGTACTTC
CDR3: CASSLDRGAREQYF

D: TRBD2
size: .
V: TRBV9
J: TRBJ2-1
DNA: TGTGCCAGCAGGGGAAGCGGGGACAATGAGCAGTTCTTC
CDR3: CASRGSGDNEQFF

D: TRBD1
size: once
V: TRBV6-5
J: TRBJ2-7
DNA: TGTGCCAGCAGTTACTCGATAACAGGGACAGGCGAGCAGTACTTC
CDR3: CASSYSITGTGEQYF

D: .
size: .
V: TRBV11-3
J: TRBJ1-1
DNA: TGTGCCAGCAGCTTAGGGAACGGGGATGAGGCTTTCTTT
CDR3: CASSLGNGDEAFF

D: .
size: .
V: TRBV30
J: TRBJ1-2
DNA: TGTGCCTGGAGTTCCGACTCCGTGCGTGGCTACACCTTC
CDR3: CAWSSDSVRGYTF

D: .
size: .
V: TRBV28
J: TRBJ1-4
DNA: TGTGCCAGCAGGACAGGCAATGAAAAACTGTTTTTT
CDR3: CASRTGNEKLFF

D: .
size: .
V: TRBV5-1
J: TRBJ2-5
DNA: TGCGCCAGCAGCCCCCGGGGCGGGATGGAGGGGGAGACCCAGTACTTC
CDR3: CASSPRGGMEGETQYF

D: .
size: few
V: TRBV4-3
J: TRBJ2-7
DNA: TGCGCCAGCAGCCAAGATGTGATGAGGGTTGAGCAGTACTTC
CDR3: CASSQDVMRVEQYF

D: .
size: .
V: TRBV21-1
J: TRBJ2-2
DNA: TGTGCCAGCAGCAAAAGGGACAGGAAGAACACCGGGGAGCTGTTTTTT
CDR3: CASSKRDRKNTGELFF

D: .
size: .
V: TRBV6-5
J: TRBJ1-1
DNA: TGTGCCAGCAGTTACTTTAAGAACACTGAAGCTTTCTTT
CDR3: CASSYFKNTEAFF

D: .
size: .
V: TRBV7-9
J: TRBJ1-5
DNA: TGTGCCAGCAGCAAGGGCGGCGGGGGTGGTCAGCCCCAGCATTTT
CDR3: CASSKGGGGGQPQHF

D: TRBD2
size: .
V: TRBV5-1
J: TRBJ2-3
DNA: TGCGCCAGCAGCGCCAGACTAGCGGAAACAGATACGCAGTATTTT
CDR3: CASSARLAETDTQYF

D: .
size: .
V: TRBV10-3
J: TRBJ1-5
DNA: TGTGCCATCAGCCCTCAAGAGGGCCCTAGCAATCAGCCCCAGCATTTT
CDR3: CAISPQEGPSNQPQHF